This T cell receptor beta chain is drawn from a study of chemoradiotherapy in HPV16-positive cancers. V shed 4 bases, J shed 2 bases, and the junction held 5 bases outside the gene matches. The V gene's germline CDR1 is SGHTS and CDR2 YDEGEE. The CDR3 runs 16 residues. This clone showed up just once. Its specificity is unknown. The data were produced by immunoSEQ multiplex PCR, yet TCRdb's version contains in-frame clones alone and is incomplete. The sample includes 9,500 to 15,000 clones, about four fifths of them seen just once. Whole-study findings and limits: HPV-responsive T-cell expansion during chemoradiotherapy was linked to improved recurrence-free survival in HPV16-positive patients. Candidate HPV-specific clones and E7-related TCR motifs grew in tumor during treatment.

This receptor was taken from a human donor with HPV-associated anogenital cancer. The chain recombines TRBV5-8 with TRBJ2-1; 11 bases are a match to TRBD1. The biological material was taken from a patient who underwent chemoradiotherapy. The CDR3 DNA follows: TGTGCCAGCAGCCGGACAGGGGGCGAACCCTACAATGAGCAGTTCTTC. Its translation: CASSRTGGEPYNEQFF.